These 10 T cell receptor beta chains share one sample of origin, sequenced in a study of blood T cell repertoires in COVID-19. Repertoires were generated with immunoSEQ multiplex PCR, while TCRdb's copy carries only in-frame clones and drops some. The table has around 230,000 clones, roughly 80% seen once. The sequenced material came from peripheral blood. Receptors originate from a woman older than 75 with acute or convalescent COVID-19.

The chain couples TRBV7-2 to TRBJ1-3; 7 nucleotides line up with TRBD1. Looked up from germline, CDR1 is SGHTA and CDR2 is FQGNSA. V shed 1 base and J 2 bases; nucleotides not matched to a gene: 5. This CDR3 contains 16 residues. As DNA, the CDR3 is TGTGCCAGCAGCTTAGACGAGACAGGGACTGGAAACACCATATATTTT. Protein sequence: CASSLDETGTGNTIYF.

This sequence joins TRBV28 and TRBJ1-1; D may be TRBD1 (6 bases). Germline loops: CDR1 MDHEN, CDR2 SYDVKM. Trimming pared 5 bases from V and 4 bases from J, leaving 17 bases between. The CDR3 is 15 residues long. CDR3 DNA: TGTGCCAGCAGTGCGACAGGACCCTTAGGCACTGAAGCTTTCTTT. It specifies CASSATGPLGTEAFF. The variable domain in full, with the rest retrieved from reference TRBV28 and TRBJ1-1, is DVKVTQSSRYLVKRTGEKVFLECVQDMDHENMFWYRQDPGLGLRLIYFSYDVKMKEKGDIPEGYSVSREKKERFSLILESASTNQTSMYLCASSATGPLGTEAFFGQGTRLTVV.

Points on this clone: The junction shows a germline mismatch at one end, possibly a read error. CDR3 residues: CASSPRDLIF. CDR3 nucleotides: TGTGCCAGCAGTCCGCGGGACCTGATTTTT. This chain uses TRBV6-5 with TRBJ1-4; maybe TRBD1 (5 bases). The CDR3 length is 10 residues. CDR1 is MNHEY and CDR2 is SVGAGI in the germline V gene.

This clone was counted a few times. The J gene is TRBJ2-7, the V gene TRBV30; 9 bases are a match to TRBD2. J was trimmed by 6 bases and V by 0 bases; bases with no gene match: 6. Germline V gene data show CDR1 as GTSNPN and CDR2 as SVGIG (reference sequence). The CDR3 runs to 14 residues. Here the CDR3 DNA reads TGTGCCTGGAGTGTAGCGGGAGGAGTAGTCGAGCAGTACTTC. Its protein product is CAWSVAGGVVEQYF.

This clone was detected only a few times. The chain uses TRBV4-2 and TRBJ1-1; 10 nucleotides align to TRBD1. The CDR3 contains 15 residues. CDR1 and CDR2 (germline): LGHNA, YNFKEQ. Trimming took 0 bases from V and 3 from J; bases not matched to a gene: 1. The CDR3: CASSQETGGYTEAFF. In DNA, the CDR3 is TGTGCCAGCAGCCAAGAGACAGGGGGCTACACTGAAGCTTTCTTT.

The chain couples TRBV19 to TRBJ2-1, with D possibly TRBD2 on 5 matching bases. Germline CDR1 reads LNHDA; CDR2 reads SQIVND (reference sequence). Deletions cut 3 bases from V and 7 bases from J, with 19 bases between. This CDR3 has 16 residues. Here the CDR3 DNA reads TGTGCCAGTAGTATGTCAACTAGTAGCTTCCCAAATGAGCAGTTCTTC. Translated: CASSMSTSSFPNEQFF.

V and J are TRBV19 and TRBJ2-1; 8 bases agree with TRBD1. The CDR3 has 17 amino acids. With V trimmed by 2 bases and J by 7 bases, 13 bases remained unmatched. The germline V gene has CDR1 LNHDA and CDR2 SQIVND (reference sequence). The CDR3 here is CASSIISRGLFKNEQFF. In nucleotides, the CDR3 is TGTGCCAGTAGTATAATATCCAGGGGGCTATTTAAAAATGAGCAGTTCTTC. Together with reference TRBV19 and TRBJ2-1, the CDR3 gives the full variable domain: DGGITQSPKYLFRKEGQNVTLSCEQNLNHDAMYWYRQDPGQGLRLIYYSQIVNDFQKGDIAEGYSVSREKKESFPLTVTSAQKNPTAFYLCASSIISRGLFKNEQFFGPGTRLTVL.

This clone was seen a few times. V is TRBV5-1 and J is TRBJ2-7, with D maybe TRBD2 (5 bases). Germline CDR1 SGHRS, CDR2 YFSETQ. Trimming removed 1 base from V and 0 bases from J, with 11 bases in between. This CDR3 comprises 15 residues. CDR3 in DNA: TGCGCCAGCAGCTTGTTAGGGAGTAGCTCCTACGAGCAGTACTTC. It translates to CASSLLGSSSYEQYF.

This rearrangement joins TRBV6-5 to TRBJ2-7; possible D gene TRBD2, 6 bases. Germline CDR1 reads MNHEY; CDR2 reads SVGAGI. The V gene lost 0 bases and the J gene lost 5 bases, with 17 bases spanning the gap. The CDR3 runs to 16 residues. The CDR3 protein is CASSYSRRGRAHEQYF. DNA for the CDR3: TGTGCCAGCAGTTACTCGAGGAGGGGCCGGGCCCACGAGCAGTACTTC.

The V gene is TRBV18, the J gene TRBJ2-5, with 8 bases lining up with TRBD1. Germline V gene lookup returns CDR1 KGHSH and CDR2 LQKENI. This CDR3 comprises 16 residues. V trimming: 3 bases; J trimming: 7 bases; junction bases outside the gene matches: 13. The CDR3 protein is CASSPRVPDRDGTQYF. The CDR3 region has the DNA TGTGCCAGCTCACCGAGGGTTCCGGACAGGGATGGGACCCAGTACTTC. The full variable domain, its missing parts supplied by reference TRBV18 and TRBJ2-5, is NAGVMQNPRHLVRRRGQEARLRCSPMKGHSHVYWYRQLPEEGLKFMVYLQKENIIDESGMPKERFSAEFPKEGPSILRIQQVVRGDSAAYFCASSPRVPDRDGTQYFGPGTRLLVL.